These T cell receptor beta chains were read from a single sample in a study of technical replicates of blood from a few donors. Some clones are missing from TCRdb's copy, which holds only in-frame ones; the method was immunoSEQ multiplex PCR. The sample holds 45,000 to 55,000 clones, 94% seen once. The sequenced sample was T cells isolated from PBMCs. The receptors were gathered from a human donor in good health. The CDR3 runs from the conserved cysteine through the conserved F or W. D genes are given only for firm matches. Expanded clones are given a class, and other clones once, few, many or no size at all.

cdr3_length j_call v_call clone_size d_call cdr3_nt cdr3_aa
15 TRBJ2-7 TRBV5-4 . TRBD1 TGTGCCAGCAGCTCCGGGACAGGATCCTTCTACGAGCAGTACTTC CASSSGTGSFYEQYF
13 TRBJ1-2 TRBV7-8 . TRBD1 TGTGCCAGCAGCTTAATTAGACAGGGACCGGCCCACTTC CASSLIRQGPAHF
14 TRBJ2-7 TRBV5-1 . TRBD1 TGCGCCAGCAGCTCCGGGGACAGGGTGCACGAGCAGTACTTC CASSSGDRVHEQYF
14 TRBJ2-2 TRBV15 . . TGTGCCACCAGCAGAGATCGGGACACCGGGGAGCTGTTTTTT CATSRDRDTGELFF
16 TRBJ1-2 TRBV9 . TRBD1 TGTGCCAGCAGAGCCGGGACAGGGGGGATTAACTATGGCTACACCTTC CASRAGTGGINYGYTF
16 TRBJ2-1 TRBV5-6 . . TGTGCCAGCAGCTTGGTATCTTGGGACATGTACAATGAGCAGTTCTTC CASSLVSWDMYNEQFF
16 TRBJ1-4 TRBV7-9 . . TGTGCCAGCAGCTTAGTTGTTCTTAGGGGGAGTGAAAAACTGTTTTTT CASSLVVLRGSEKLFF
14 TRBJ1-2 TRBV6-5 . TRBD1 TGTGCCAGCAGTTACTCCCAGGGGGCTGTTGGCTACACCTTC CASSYSQGAVGYTF
14 TRBJ2-7 TRBV5-1 . . TGCGCCAGCAGCTACACTCGGCAGGGCCACGAGCAGTACTTC CASSYTRQGHEQYF
16 TRBJ1-1 TRBV28 . . TGTGCCAGCAGTTCTAGGACAGTGGGGCTTAACACTGAAGCTTTCTTT CASSSRTVGLNTEAFF
16 TRBJ1-1 TRBV13 . TRBD1 TGTGCCAGCAGACCGACAGGGGCACTATCGAACACTGAAGCTTTCTTT CASRPTGALSNTEAFF
13 TRBJ1-1 TRBV6-5 . . TGTGCCACCGCAGACAGCATGAACACTGAAGCTTTCTTT CATADSMNTEAFF
13 TRBJ2-7 TRBV28 once TRBD1 TGTGCCAGCAGTCACAGGGGGACAGTCGAGCAGTACTTC CASSHRGTVEQYF
14 TRBJ2-7 TRBV14 . . TGTGCCAGCAGCCCTCGGACTATAGCCTACGAGCAGTACTTC CASSPRTIAYEQYF
13 TRBJ2-7 TRBV5-6 . . TGTGCCAGCACCTCCTCGAGCTCCTACGAGCAGTACTTC CASTSSSSYEQYF
15 TRBJ2-2 TRBV10-3 . . TGTGCCATCACTCAAACAGGATCGAACACCGGGGAGCTGTTTTTT CAITQTGSNTGELFF
17 TRBJ2-7 TRBV5-1 . TRBD2 TGCGCCAGCAGCTTGGCCGTAAGGACTAGCGGAACCTACGAGCAGTACTTC CASSLAVRTSGTYEQYF
12 TRBJ1-1 TRBV28 . . TGTGCCAGCAGTCGGGAGGGCCTCGAAGCTTTCTTT CASSREGLEAFF
15 TRBJ2-7 TRBV5-1 . TRBD1 TGCGCCAGCAGCCAAGGACAGGGGCGGTCTTACGAGCAGTACTTC CASSQGQGRSYEQYF
12 TRBJ2-7 TRBV5-6 . . TGTGCCAGCAGCCCCGGACACTACGAGCAGTACTTC CASSPGHYEQYF
14 TRBJ1-1 TRBV7-3 . . TGTGCCAGCAGCTTAAGGGCAGAGCAGTATGAAGCTTTCTTT CASSLRAEQYEAFF
17 TRBJ2-7 TRBV10-2 . TRBD2 TGCGCCAGCAGTGGGAAGGCGACTAGCGGGGCCTCCTACGAGCAGTACTTC CASSGKATSGASYEQYF